This entry is about one T cell receptor beta chain. Its matching antigen is unknown. This sample is part of a study of OX40 agonist ivuxolimab in advanced cancers. Study results and caveats: At 0.1 to 3.0 mg/kg and by week 6, CD4+ and CD8+ T cells in the blood had expanded clonally.

Generated by immunoSEQ multiplex PCR, the TCRdb table keeps only in-frame clones and is missing some. The data hold tens of thousands of clones, with roughly 80% observed a single time. The ends were cut back, 8 bases at V and 2 bases at J, with 12 bases in the middle. The CDR3 spans 12 residues. CDR1 and CDR2 from the germline V gene are GTSNPN and SVGIG (reference sequence). J is TRBJ1-2 and V is TRBV30; D remains unclear. The TCR originated in an adult with an advanced solid tumor such as melanoma, head and neck, liver or kidney cancer. Sequenced material: CD4+ or CD8+ T cells sorted from blood, taken in a trial of the OX40 agonist ivuxolimab. CDR3 sequence reads: CATGYGNYGYTF. The CDR3 nucleotides read TGTGCCACGGGGTACGGCAACTATGGCTACACCTTC.